The clone carrying this T cell receptor beta chain was detected only once. As yet, its antigen is unknown. Method: immunoSEQ multiplex PCR; TCRdb's copy keeps in-frame clones and lacks some. The sample holds tens of thousands of clones; about 72% are singletons and the top ten take 2.8%. V was trimmed by 7 bases and J by 6 bases, leaving 13 bases between them. CDR3 length: 13 amino acids. The germline gives CDR1 MNHEY, CDR2 SVGAGI. After expansion with viral peptide pools in the ViraFEST assay, antigen-specific CD4+ T cells were sequenced. Scientists isolated CD4+ T cells after an approximately 9-day culture period ended. Vaccine recipients lacked prior SARS-CoV-2 infection and had negative nucleocapsid antibodies. Replacing half the medium with IL-2 medium was done on days 3 and 7. The sample comes from a study of vaccination effects on CD4 cells after COVID-19. Overall study: Either the mRNA-1273 or the BNT162b2 vaccine was given to participants as two doses.

Study-wide results and limits: Marked clonal contraction of infection- and vaccine-induced clones was seen late after vaccination. Only a single clone (1 of 255 vaccine-induced clones in healthy vaccinees) cross-reacted with common cold coronaviruses.

V is TRBV6-5 and J is TRBJ1-5; D remains unclear. The TCR comes from a human donor who received a COVID-19 vaccine. The input for sequencing was CD4+ T cells from PBMCs cultured with HCoV-NL63 spike peptides, taken before COVID-19 vaccination. The CDR3 here is CASTGISAQPQHF. The CDR3 DNA follows: TGTGCCAGCACGGGAATTAGCGCTCAGCCCCAGCATTTT.